Below, 15 T cell receptor beta chains from the same sample are listed, as sequenced in a study of a mutant IDH1 vaccine in newly diagnosed glioma (dated by TCRdb to the early 2020s). The library was made by the immunoSEQ multiplex PCR assay. As stored in TCRdb, this immuneACCESS dataset retains in-frame rearrangements with V and J assigned. A fraction of the clones does not appear; measured against another copy, unresolved V genes explain less than half of the discrepancy, and the remainder lacks a known reason. The sample table records approximately 54,000 clones; approximately 81% of these occur just once. The ten most abundant clones make up about 21% of the sample. Read against the paper, the sample's time point label means: baseline, week 1 (first vaccination visit). Taken with the paper, the label for treatment or condition translates to: pre-vaccination baseline after standard-of-care therapy.

The sample consisted of PBMCs, taken from a glioma patient treated with radiotherapy, temozolomide or both. The receptors here all came from a man aged 18-30 years with glioma.

The V and J genes are TRBV20-1 and TRBJ2-2; D uncertain. This CDR3 is built from 11 residues. V gave up 3 bases and J gave up 9 bases, with 8 bases separating them. CDR1 is DFQATT and CDR2 is SNEGSKA in the germline V gene (reference sequence). The CDR3 coding sequence is TGCAGTGCTAGGTCTACGTGGGAGCTGTTTTTT. It encodes CSARSTWELFF.

This chain links TRBV2 with TRBJ1-5; perhaps TRBD1 as D (5 bases). Germline V gene lookup returns CDR1 SNHLY and CDR2 FYNNEI. The CDR3 covers 13 residues. Trimming pared 10 bases from V and 0 bases from J, leaving 10 bases between. The CDR3 protein is CATRQYSNQPQHF. The CDR3 region has the DNA TGTGCCACCAGACAGTATAGCAATCAGCCCCAGCATTTT.

The chain employs TRBV7-9 and TRBJ2-2; a possible D gene is TRBD2 (6 bases). V was clipped by 5 bases and J by 0 bases, with 10 bases between them. Germline CDR1 reads SEHNR; CDR2 reads FQNEAQ (reference sequence). The CDR3 extends over 15 amino acids. CDR3 sequence reads: CASSGGNTNTGELFF. The CDR3 nucleotides are TGTGCCAGCAGCGGGGGGAACACGAACACCGGGGAGCTGTTTTTT.

The V and J genes are TRBV18 and TRBJ2-1; weak D call: TRBD2 (5 bases). CDR1 KGHSH and CDR2 LQKENI come from the germline V gene. The CDR3 contains 17 residues. Between the trimmed V and J ends, which lost 2 bases and 0 bases, there was a span of 14 bases. CDR3: CASSPRAGASSYNEQFF. The CDR3 coding sequence is TGTGCCAGCTCACCAAGGGCGGGCGCAAGCTCCTACAATGAGCAGTTCTTC.

The J gene is TRBJ2-7, the V gene TRBV25-1; 15 bases fit TRBD2. The CDR3 consists of 13 residues. In germline, CDR1 is MGHDK, CDR2 SYGVNS. V trimming: 7 bases; J trimming: 6 bases; junction bases outside the gene matches: 1. CDR3 protein: CASKGLAGGEQYF. As DNA, the CDR3 is TGTGCCAGCAAGGGACTAGCGGGAGGCGAGCAGTACTTC.

The chain combines TRBV2 with TRBJ2-1; no clear D. The V end lost 6 bases, the J end lost 0 bases, and 9 bases lay between the germline ends. Germline V CDR1 and CDR2: SNHLY, FYNNEI. The CDR3 sequence is 14 residues long. Here the CDR3 reads CASSVETSYNEQFF. CDR3 nucleotide sequence: TGTGCCAGCAGCGTGGAAACCTCCTACAATGAGCAGTTCTTC.

This clone has a single count. The chain has TRBV6-5 and TRBJ2-5, with D maybe TRBD2 (6 bases). The better agreement between TRBJ2-7 and the DNA end casts doubt on the J call. There are 15 residues in the CDR3. From germline, CDR1 is MNHEY and CDR2 SVGAGI. Here the CDR3 reads CASSYSAGLPYEQYF. The CDR3 nucleotides are TGTGCCAGCAGTTACTCCGCGGGGCTTCCCTACGAGCAGTACTTC.

The chain employs TRBV20-1 and TRBJ1-4; no reliable D call. This CDR3 has 11 amino acids. V dropped 3 bases and J dropped 6 bases, with 5 bases sitting between them. CDR1 is DFQATT, CDR2 SNEGSKA, per germline (reference sequence). In DNA, the CDR3 is TGCAGTGCTAGGCGACATGAAAAACTGTTTTTT. Residues: CSARRHEKLFF.

The chain joins TRBV9 to TRBJ2-1; 11 bases match TRBD1. Germline trimming cut 1 base from V and 6 bases from J; bases unmatched to any gene: 12. Germline V lookup: CDR1 SGDLS, CDR2 YYNGEE. The CDR3 loop spans 18 amino acids. CDR3 loop: CASSVTGTGGRFPNEQFF. The CDR3 nucleotides are TGTGCCAGCAGCGTAACGGGGACAGGGGGACGCTTTCCCAATGAGCAGTTCTTC.

CDR3 bases: TGTGCCAGCAGCTTGACAGGCCCCAATCAGCCCCAGCATTTT. This gives the protein CASSLTGPNQPQHF. The rearrangement links TRBV7-2 to TRBJ1-5, with a weak D call TRBD1 (6 bases). The germline gives CDR1 SGHTA, CDR2 FQGNSA. The CDR3 consists of 14 residues. V dropped 3 bases and J dropped 3 bases, with 9 bases sitting between them.

The chain links TRBV7-8 to TRBJ1-1; D is perhaps TRBD1 (5 bases). The CDR3 is 18 amino acids. V was cut by 1 base and J by 2 bases, with 20 bases left in between. Germline V gene data show CDR1 as SGHVS and CDR2 as FQNEAQ. CDR3 sequence (DNA): TGTGCCAGCAGCTTAGATGTAATAGGGGCGAGGAGAAACACTGAAGCTTTCTTT. As protein: CASSLDVIGARRNTEAFF. Complete variable domain (other parts from reference TRBV7-8 and TRBJ1-1): GAGVSQSPRYKVAKRGQDVALRCDPISGHVSLFWYQQALGQGPEFLTYFQNEAQLDKSGLPSDRFFAERPEGSVSTLKIQRTQQEDSAVYLCASSLDVIGARRNTEAFFGQGTRLTVV.

The chain carries TRBV5-5 and TRBJ2-7; D remains unclear. V was pared by 2 bases and J by 2 bases, with 2 bases between. Per germline, CDR1 SGHKS and CDR2 YYEKEE (reference sequence). CDR3 size: 11 residues. The CDR3 is CASSFAYEQYF. CDR3 DNA: TGTGCCAGCAGCTTTGCCTACGAGCAGTACTTC.

The V and J genes are TRBV9 and TRBJ1-1, with D unclear. The CDR3 consists of 15 residues. With 2 bases removed from V and 2 bases from J, the gap between germline ends came to 13 bases. CDR1 is SGDLS, CDR2 YYNGEE, per germline. CDR3 nucleotides: TGTGCCAGCAGCGTGGGTTATGACCTCAACACTGAAGCTTTCTTT. This translates into CASSVGYDLNTEAFF. Together with reference TRBV9 and TRBJ1-1, the CDR3 gives the full variable domain: DSGVTQTPKHLITATGQRVTLRCSPRSGDLSVYWYQQSLDQGLQFLIQYYNGEERAKGNILERFSAQQFPDLHSELNLSSLELGDSALYFCASSVGYDLNTEAFFGQGTRLTVV.

The CDR3 region is CASSPGPPGDTQYF. DNA for the CDR3: TGTGCCAGCAGCCCGGGCCCACCAGGAGATACGCAGTATTTT. The chain couples TRBV14 to TRBJ2-3; D call uncertain. CDR3 size: 14 residues. The germline gives CDR1 SGHDN, CDR2 FVKESK. The V gene lost 4 bases and the J gene lost 5 bases, with 13 bases spanning the gap. The variable domain in full, with the rest retrieved from reference TRBV14 and TRBJ2-3, is EAGVTQFPSHSVIEKGQTVTLRCDPISGHDNLYWYRRVMGKEIKFLLHFVKESKQDESGMPNNRFLAERTGGTYSTLKVQPAELEDSGVYFCASSPGPPGDTQYFGPGTRLTVL.

The CDR3 protein is CASSQGEASGNTIYF. DNA of the CDR3: TGTGCCAGCAGCCAAGGGGAAGCCTCTGGAAACACCATATATTTT. The V gene is TRBV4-2, the J gene TRBJ1-3, with D hard to call. Germline V gene data show CDR1 as LGHNA and CDR2 as YNFKEQ. V lost 1 base and J 0 bases, leaving 7 bases between the germline ends. The CDR3 contains 15 residues.